The TCR beta chain under discussion was sequenced for a study of T cells expressing NK-cell markers. In the study overall: Within the sequenced cohort of eight donors, seven exhibited HCMV seropositivity and one was seronegative. Study-wide results and limits: Of the CD8+ T cell pool in about 6 donors, roughly 1.0-8% was accounted for by dominant NKG2C+ clonotypes. Whether expanded NKG2C-expressing T cell clones recognize HCMV is unknown. In a few donors, these clonotypes also led the CD3+CD56-NKG2C+ fraction.

The length of the CDR3 is 14 residues. The germline CDR1 and CDR2 sequences are DFQATT and SNEGSKA (reference sequence). A word on this clonotype: What it binds is not known.

TCRdb reprocessed the 5' RACE reads and reports one entry per CDR3 protein, with no DNA. In total, the table holds 200,000 to 300,000 distinct CDR3 sequences. This chain connects TRBV20-1 to TRBJ1-5. This sequence was found in a man aged 18 to 29 in good health. Sequencing used blood T cells: a sorted CD56 or NKG2C T cell subset, CD4+ or CD8+ T cells, or bulk PBMC T cells (not recorded which). The CDR3 sequence is CSAQGLTSNQPQHF.